The sequence of this T cell receptor beta chain was determined in a study of blood T cell repertoires in COVID-19. Study summary: The study drew acute and convalescent COVID-19 samples from the United States, Italy and Spain.

In the original analysis: Amplified reference gene primers provided the basis for estimating nucleated cell counts. Only in-frame clones appear in the TCRdb table, and some are missing; sequencing was by immunoSEQ multiplex PCR. The V and J calls and clone size come from that table; D and trimming were worked out from the DNA. The sample carries 150,000 to 200,000 clones, roughly three quarters recorded once. This CDR3 is 15 amino acids long. Germline assignment: CDR1 LNHDA and CDR2 SQIVND (reference sequence). V gave up 11 bases and J gave up 0 bases, with 17 bases separating them. Those enrolled in Seattle joined during active infection and were followed longitudinally afterward.

The receptor was isolated from a woman in her thirties or forties with COVID-19, enrolled during active disease. The V and J genes are TRBV19 and TRBJ1-5; D is possibly TRBD1 (6 bases). Sequenced sample: peripheral blood. The CDR3 sequence: CALGGTGNSNQPQHF. The CDR3 region has the DNA TGTGCCCTAGGGGGAACAGGGAATAGCAATCAGCCCCAGCATTTT.